The TCR beta chain described here comes from a study of blood T cell repertoires in COVID-19. The data were produced by immunoSEQ multiplex PCR, yet TCRdb's version contains in-frame clones alone and is incomplete. The sample consists of over 45,000 clones, 70% to 90% of them appearing once. The CDR3 loop spans 15 amino acids. CDR1 and CDR2 from the germline V gene are SGHTA and FQGNSA. V was trimmed by 6 bases and J by 3 bases, leaving 14 bases between them. This sequence joins TRBV7-2 and TRBJ1-4; D might be TRBD1 (5 bases). The source material was peripheral blood. The TCR sequence derives from a human donor in a cohort sampled during active COVID-19. The CDR3 sequence is CASRRDSTSNEKLFF. The CDR3 DNA sequence: TGTGCCAGCAGGCGAGACAGTACTTCTAATGAAAAACTGTTTTTT.